This is a list of T cell receptor beta chains from one sample in a study of graft-versus-host responses after intestinal transplantation. This table comes from immunoSEQ multiplex PCR, and its TCRdb copy is limited to in-frame clones, with some not included. The sample yields about 100,000 clones, 90% seen once. Sequenced here: PBMCs, sampled approximately 470 days after intestinal transplant. Receptor source: a human patient who received an intestinal transplant, so some T cells may come from the graft donor. Both conserved end residues are part of each CDR3. The D gene is left open where the match is weak. For some rows the clone size is stated as once, few or many, or as a class when expanded; others skip it.

J gene | clone size | V gene | D gene | CDR3 protein | CDR3 DNA
TRBJ2-7 | . | TRBV27 | . | CASSTAGAPRTEQYF | TGTGCCAGCAGTACTGCAGGGGCCCCCAGGACCGAGCAGTACTTC
TRBJ2-3 | . | TRBV5-4 | TRBD1 | CASRPGTGVTDTQYF | TGTGCCAGCAGACCGGGGACAGGGGTAACAGATACGCAGTATTTT
TRBJ1-1 | . | TRBV10-3 | . | CAIKMGDTEAFF | TGTGCCATCAAGATGGGGGACACTGAAGCTTTCTTT
TRBJ2-1 | . | TRBV4-2 | . | CASSQTSSYNEQFF | TGTGCCAGCAGCCAAACGAGCTCCTACAATGAGCAGTTCTTC
TRBJ1-5 | few | TRBV2 | . | CASTDSLNQPQHF | TGTGCCAGCACGGACAGTCTCAATCAGCCCCAGCATTTT
TRBJ2-4 | . | TRBV2 | . | CASSEEGFMQNIQYF | TGTGCCAGCAGTGAGGAGGGGTTTATGCAAAACATTCAGTACTTC
TRBJ2-2 | . | TRBV2 | . | CASSEEWAGELFF | TGTGCCAGCAGTGAAGAGTGGGCCGGGGAGCTGTTTTTT
TRBJ1-2 | . | TRBV5-4 | . | CASSFEVYGYTF | TGTGCCAGCTCATTTGAGGTCTATGGCTACACCTTC
TRBJ2-1 | . | TRBV10-2 | . | CASRGAAAYNEQFF | TGCGCCAGCAGAGGGGCCGCCGCCTACAATGAGCAGTTCTTC
TRBJ2-7 | . | TRBV2 | TRBD2 | CASSERSGGTYEQYF | TGTGCCAGCAGTGAACGTAGCGGGGGAACCTACGAGCAGTACTTC
TRBJ1-2 | . | TRBV5-1 | . | CASSLPDRSIYGYTF | TGCGCCAGCAGCTTGCCCGACAGGTCGATCTATGGCTACACCTTC
TRBJ2-7 | . | TRBV18 | . | CASSEDQGPYYEQYF | TGTGCCAGCTCAGAAGACCAGGGGCCCTACTACGAGCAGTACTTC
TRBJ2-7 | few | TRBV19 | TRBD1 | CASSLDRVEQYF | TGTGCCAGTAGTCTAGACAGGGTGGAGCAGTACTTC
TRBJ1-5 | . | TRBV10-3 | . | CAISESEGAQPQHF | TGTGCCATCAGTGAGTCGGAGGGAGCTCAGCCCCAGCATTTT
TRBJ2-7 | . | TRBV10-2 | . | CASGSYEQYF | TGCGCCAGCGGGTCCTACGAGCAGTACTTC
TRBJ1-1 | . | TRBV2 | . | CASRSLLNPEAFF | TGTGCCAGCAGGTCCCTCCTCAATCCTGAAGCTTTCTTT
TRBJ2-2 | . | TRBV6-6 | . | CASSQPGRVLHGELFF | TGTGCCAGCAGCCAACCGGGACGGGTCCTCCACGGGGAGCTGTTTTTT
TRBJ1-1 | . | TRBV10-2 | . | CASSVTRITEAFF | TGCGCCAGCAGTGTAACCCGGATCACTGAAGCTTTCTTT
TRBJ2-7 | . | TRBV11-1 | TRBD1 | CASSLRDRDYYEQYF | TGTGCCAGCAGCTTACGGGACAGGGATTACTACGAGCAGTACTTC
TRBJ1-2 | . | TRBV10-1 | . | CASSETGAGPNYGYTF | TGCGCCAGCAGTGAGACCGGGGCAGGGCCTAACTATGGCTACACCTTC
TRBJ1-5 | few | TRBV6-6 | . | CASSPPFQPQHF | TGTGCCAGCAGCCCACCCTTCCAGCCCCAGCATTTT
TRBJ2-7 | . | TRBV27 | . | CASSLEQGVWYF | TGTGCCAGCAGTTTGGAACAGGGAGTGTGGTACTTC
TRBJ2-3 | . | TRBV5-1 | TRBD2 | CASSLLAGGITDTQYF | TGCGCCAGCAGTCTCCTAGCGGGGGGGATCACAGATACGCAGTATTTT
TRBJ2-7 | few | TRBV6-1 | . | CASSEALPEKYF | TGTGCCAGCAGTGAAGCGTTGCCCGAAAAGTACTTC
TRBJ2-3 | . | TRBV6-6 | TRBD2 | CASSYTRGAPTDTQYF | TGTGCCAGCAGTTACACGCGGGGGGCCCCTACAGATACGCAGTATTTT
TRBJ2-1 | . | TRBV7-3 | . | CASSRVGQANEQFF | TGTGCCAGCAGCCGGGTGGGGCAGGCCAATGAGCAGTTCTTC
TRBJ2-7 | . | TRBV18 | . | CASSPEGGPYYEQYF | TGTGCCAGCTCACCTGAGGGGGGACCATACTACGAGCAGTACTTC
TRBJ2-1 | few | TRBV2 | . | CASSVLLDEQFF | TGTGCCAGCAGTGTTCTCTTGGATGAGCAGTTCTTC
TRBJ2-1 | . | TRBV13 | TRBD2 | CASSPSGGGPYNEQFF | TGTGCCAGCAGCCCCTCGGGCGGGGGGCCCTACAATGAGCAGTTCTTC
TRBJ1-4 | . | TRBV18 | . | CASSPQGDEKLFF | TGTGCCAGCTCACCCCAGGGTGATGAAAAACTGTTTTTT
TRBJ1-3 | . | TRBV5-1 | . | CASSLGVSGNTIYF | TGCGCCAGCAGCTTGGGGGTCTCCGGAAACACCATATATTTT
TRBJ1-1 | . | TRBV5-1 | . | CASSSMGGLNTEAFF | TGCGCCAGCAGCTCAATGGGGGGACTGAACACTGAAGCTTTCTTT
TRBJ1-1 | . | TRBV2 | . | CASSEASQVGAFF | TGTGCCAGCAGTGAAGCATCCCAGGTCGGAGCTTTCTTT
TRBJ2-7 | . | TRBV1 | . | CTSSHHLLCEQYF | TGCACCAGCAGCCACCACCTCCTCTGTGAGCAGTACTTC
TRBJ1-1 | once | TRBV7-3 | . | CASSLTPGAPTEAFF | TGTGCCAGCAGCTTAACCCCAGGGGCCCCCACTGAAGCTTTCTTT
TRBJ2-5 | . | TRBV6-5 | . | CASNERAAVQETQYF | TGTGCCAGCAACGAACGGGCGGCAGTCCAAGAGACCCAGTACTTC
TRBJ2-3 | . | TRBV6-1 | TRBD1 | CASTAQGALTDTQYF | TGTGCCAGCACGGCCCAGGGGGCCCTCACAGATACGCAGTATTTT
TRBJ2-7 | . | TRBV5-5 | . | CASSLIWGSLYEQYF | TGTGCCAGCAGCCTTATTTGGGGCAGCCTCTACGAGCAGTACTTC
TRBJ2-2 | . | TRBV21-1 | . | CARDRPGAGELFF | TGTGCCAGAGACAGGCCTGGGGCCGGGGAGCTGTTTTTT
TRBJ1-2 | once | TRBV5-6 | TRBD1 | CASSWGTGVSNYGYTF | TGTGCCAGCAGCTGGGGGACAGGGGTGTCTAACTATGGCTACACCTTC
TRBJ2-1 | . | TRBV19 | . | CASSMGQFNEQFF | TGTGCCAGTAGTATGGGTCAGTTCAATGAGCAGTTCTTC
TRBJ2-5 | . | TRBV6-4 | TRBD1 | CASRQDREETQYF | TGTGCCAGTAGGCAAGACAGGGAAGAGACCCAGTACTTC
TRBJ1-2 | . | TRBV7-9 | . | CASSLDWTNYGYTF | TGTGCCAGCAGCTTGGATTGGACGAACTATGGCTACACCTTC
TRBJ2-3 | . | TRBV7-6 | . | CASRPTRSDTQYF | TGTGCCAGCAGACCAACTAGGTCAGATACGCAGTATTTT
TRBJ1-5 | few | TRBV5-6 | . | CASSSTDGAWQPQHF | TGTGCCAGCAGCTCAACAGACGGGGCATGGCAGCCCCAGCATTTT
TRBJ1-6 | . | TRBV7-9 | . | CASSLESSYNSPLHF | TGTGCCAGCAGCTTAGAGAGCTCCTATAATTCACCCCTCCACTTT
TRBJ1-1 | . | TRBV19 | . | CASTRQIMNTEAFF | TGTGCCAGTACGCGGCAGATAATGAACACTGAAGCTTTCTTT
TRBJ2-7 | . | TRBV7-9 | TRBD2 | CASSLNPSGASYEQYF | TGTGCCAGCAGCTTGAACCCTAGCGGGGCCTCCTACGAGCAGTACTTC
TRBJ1-5 | . | TRBV6-5 | . | CASRGTNDQPQHF | TGTGCCAGCAGAGGGACAAATGATCAGCCCCAGCATTTT
TRBJ2-1 | . | TRBV7-9 | . | CASWGKSSYNEQFF | TGTGCCAGCTGGGGGAAAAGCTCCTACAATGAGCAGTTCTTC
TRBJ2-7 | . | TRBV7-2 | TRBD1 | CASSAQGARMSEQYF | TGTGCCAGCAGCGCACAGGGGGCGCGGATGTCCGAGCAGTACTTC
TRBJ2-4 | . | TRBV5-1 | TRBD1 | CASSPGTALAKNIQYF | TGCGCCAGCAGCCCGGGGACAGCCCTAGCCAAAAACATTCAGTACTTC
TRBJ2-5 | . | TRBV6-5 | TRBD1 | CASSYSTTGYIETQYF | TGTGCCAGCAGTTACTCTACGACAGGGTATATCGAGACCCAGTACTTC
TRBJ2-6 | . | TRBV11-2 | TRBD1 | CASSSGQVSGANVLTF | TGTGCCAGCAGCTCGGGACAGGTATCAGGGGCCAACGTCCTGACTTTC
TRBJ1-6 | medium-sized | TRBV6-1 | TRBD1 | CASSLRTGESPLHF | TGTGCCAGCAGTTTACGGACAGGGGAATCACCCCTCCACTTT